Listed below are T cell receptor beta chains from one sample, sequenced in a study of T-cell memory formation after mild COVID-19. One entry per CDR3 protein results from TCRdb running MiXCR on the 5' RACE reads. The table lists 350,000 to 450,000 distinct CDR3 sequences, 14% of them singletons. The material sequenced was PBMCs or a T cell subset sorted from them (not recorded which). These receptor sequences come from a man aged 18 to 29 who had mild COVID-19 (a few samples of this study predate the infection). Cell type and time point are not known. CDR3s include the opening cysteine and the closing phenylalanine or tryptophan. Fields, in order: D gene, J gene, V gene, clone size, CDR3 DNA, CDR3 protein. D genes are given only for firm matches. Clone size appears in some rows only: once, few, many, or a class for an expanded clone.

>-|TRBJ1-1|TRBV6-5|many
TGTGCCAGCAGTTACAGGTCGAACACTGAAGCTTTCTTT
CASSYRSNTEAFF
>-|TRBJ2-3|TRBV15|-
TGTGCCACCAGCAGACCTCTGGCGGGAAGCACAGATACGCAGTATTTT
CATSRPLAGSTDTQYF
>TRBD1|TRBJ2-3|TRBV27|many
TGTGCCAGCAGTCCATGGACAGGGGAACCAGATACGCAGTATTTT
CASSPWTGEPDTQYF
>-|TRBJ1-5|TRBV5-5|many
TGTGCCAGCAGCTTTCGGGCCCTCAATCAGCCCCAGCATTTT
CASSFRALNQPQHF
>-|TRBJ2-5|TRBV28|few
TGTGCCAGCAGTTTCCCCCGAGGAGGGGGCGCGGAGACCCAGTACTTC
CASSFPRGGGAETQYF
>TRBD1|TRBJ1-3|TRBV9|-
TGTGCCAGCAGCGGGACAGGGGGTAACACCATATATTTT
CASSGTGGNTIYF
>TRBD1|TRBJ2-3|TRBV10-3|few
TGTGCCATCGGGACAGGGGGCACAGATACGCAGTATTTT
CAIGTGGTDTQYF
>-|TRBJ2-2|TRBV5-1|-
TGCGCCACCAGCCCTGAGGCCCCTACAAGCACCGGGGAGCTGTTTTTT
CATSPEAPTSTGELFF
>-|TRBJ2-3|TRBV7-9|-
TGTGCCAGCACCGAAGGTCGGAGCACAGATACGCAGTATTTT
CASTEGRSTDTQYF
>-|TRBJ1-1|TRBV7-9|few
TGTGCCAGCAGCTCTACAGGGCTGTTGGCTTTCTTT
CASSSTGLLAFF
>TRBD1|TRBJ1-1|TRBV4-2|-
TGTGCCAGCAGCCAAGTGGGGGGGGGACAGGAACCCCTGGCCGCTGAAGCTTTCTTT
CASSQVGGGQEPLAAEAFF
>-|TRBJ2-1|TRBV4-3|-
TGCGCCAGCAGCCAGGTGGGACGGGGGTACAATGAGCAGTTCTTC
CASSQVGRGYNEQFF
>-|TRBJ1-2|TRBV7-2|-
TGTGCCAGCCGGACCTTTACAGGGTGGGCGGCTAACTATGGCTACACCTTC
CASRTFTGWAANYGYTF
>-|TRBJ2-5|TRBV7-8|-
TGTGCCAGCAGCTCACAGAATTCAGAGACCCAGTACTTC
CASSSQNSETQYF
>-|TRBJ2-1|TRBV2|-
TGTGCCAGCAGTGATTCTAGGTACAATGAGCAGTTCTTC
CASSDSRYNEQFF
>TRBD2|TRBJ2-1|TRBV24-1|many
TGTGCCACCAGTGATTTCAGTAGCGGGGGTAATCAGGACAATGAGCAGTTCTTC
CATSDFSSGGNQDNEQFF
>TRBD1|TRBJ2-5|TRBV6-2/TRBV6-3|-
TGTGCCAGCAGAAGAACAGGGGAAGAGACCCAGTACTTC
CASRRTGEETQYF
>-|TRBJ2-5|TRBV5-5|many
TGTGCCACTTCGATCCCGACCCTCGCAGGAGAGGAGACCCAGTACTTC
CATSIPTLAGEETQYF
>-|TRBJ2-1|TRBV20-1|few
TGCAGTGCTAGCCGGACAGCCTCCTACAATGAGCAGTTCTTC
CSASRTASYNEQFF
>TRBD2|TRBJ2-1|TRBV6-5|-
TGTGCCAGCAGTTACTCCGCGGGGGGGCTAAAAAATGAGCAGTTCTTC
CASSYSAGGLKNEQFF
>-|TRBJ1-6|TRBV7-9|-
TGTGCCAGCAGCCCCGGGACTAGCCGTAGCTCCTATAATTCACCCCTCCACTTT
CASSPGTSRSSYNSPLHF
>-|TRBJ1-3|TRBV6-5|few
TGTGCCAGCAGTGCAAGCGTACTAACTGGAAACACCATATATTTT
CASSASVLTGNTIYF
>-|TRBJ2-1|TRBV18|-
TGTGCCAGCTCACCACCGAGGGGTCAGGGTGGTTATGAGCAGTTCTTC
CASSPPRGQGGYEQFF
>-|TRBJ1-5|TRBV12-3/TRBV12-4|-
TGTGCCAGCAGTTTCGGTCAGCCCCAGCATTTT
CASSFGQPQHF
>-|TRBJ1-1|TRBV7-9|-
TGTGCCAGCGGAAACCCGCGCACTGAAGCTTTCTTT
CASGNPRTEAFF
>-|TRBJ1-1|TRBV15|-
TGTGCCACCAGCAGAGAGGACACAGCAAAAGCTTTCTTT
CATSREDTAKAFF
>TRBD1|TRBJ2-7|TRBV4-3|-
TGCGCCAGCAGCCGAGACTGGGACAGCTCCTACGAGCAGTACTTC
CASSRDWDSSYEQYF
>TRBD1|TRBJ1-2|TRBV4-3|many
TGCGCCAGCAGCCGTAAGACAGGGGGAACCTCCTATGGCTACACCTTC
CASSRKTGGTSYGYTF
>-|TRBJ1-1|TRBV11-2|few
TGTGCCAGCAGCTGGGGGACGGCGAACACTGAAGCTTTCTTT
CASSWGTANTEAFF
>TRBD1|TRBJ1-5|TRBV24-1|few
TGTGCCACCAGTGATAGCCAGGGGGCAAGTCAGCCCCAGCATTTT
CATSDSQGASQPQHF
>-|TRBJ1-4|TRBV27|-
TGTGCCAGCAGTTTCCACGGGGCAACTAATGAAAAACTGTTTTTT
CASSFHGATNEKLFF
>-|TRBJ2-5|TRBV5-5|few
TGTGCCAGCAGCTTGAGGTGGGGGTATCGGGAGACCCAGTACTTC
CASSLRWGYRETQYF
>-|TRBJ2-5|TRBV7-2|-
TGTGCCAGCAGCCTCCCCTGGGCAGGGATGGGAGAGACCCAGTACTTC
CASSLPWAGMGETQYF
>-|TRBJ2-4|TRBV7-2|few
TGTGCCAGCATCTTAGAAATAGGGGGCAAAAACATTCAGTACTTC
CASILEIGGKNIQYF
>TRBD1|TRBJ1-1|TRBV7-7|-
TGTGCCAGCAGCCGCCTTTCGGACAGGGCTACTGAAGCTTTCTTT
CASSRLSDRATEAFF
>-|TRBJ1-3|TRBV29-1|-
TGCAGCGTACGAACCACAGGGTTTGGAAACACCATATATTTT
CSVRTTGFGNTIYF
>-|TRBJ1-2|TRBV28|-
TGTGCCAGCAGCCCCCTGGACCGGCCAAACTATGGCTACACCTTC
CASSPLDRPNYGYTF
>-|TRBJ2-1|TRBV20-1|few
TGCAGTGCTAGCACTCTGGGCCAGTTCAATGAGCAGTTCTTC
CSASTLGQFNEQFF
>-|TRBJ1-5|TRBV30|once
TGTGCCTGGAGTGTCGGGCAGGGTAATCAGCCCCAGCATTTT
CAWSVGQGNQPQHF
>-|TRBJ1-2|TRBV12-3/TRBV12-4|-
TGTGCCAGCAGTTTACAGGGTCCCTACTATGGCTACACCTTC
CASSLQGPYYGYTF
>TRBD2|TRBJ2-1|TRBV4-2|-
TGTGCCAGCAGCCAAAGCGGGGGGGCCCACAATGAGCAGTTCTTC
CASSQSGGAHNEQFF
>TRBD1|TRBJ1-3|TRBV7-9|-
TGTGCCAGCAGCTCCCGGGACAGGGTTTATCTACGAACTGGAAACACCATATATTTT
CASSSRDRVYLRTGNTIYF
>-|TRBJ1-2|TRBV7-9|-
TGTGCCAGCAGCTTAATTCAAGGGCCCGGCTACACCTTC
CASSLIQGPGYTF
>-|TRBJ2-6|TRBV6-5|-
TGTGCCAGCAGTTACGGGGGGCACCCCTCTGGGGCCAACGTCCTGACTTTC
CASSYGGHPSGANVLTF
>-|TRBJ1-2|TRBV6-1|once
TGTGCCATTTCTGACCAGGGGTTCGGCTACACCTTC
CAISDQGFGYTF
>-|TRBJ1-3|TRBV2|few
TGTGCCAGCAGTGCCGGCGGGACTCAAGACACCATATATTTT
CASSAGGTQDTIYF
>-|TRBJ1-2|TRBV12-5|few
TGTGCTAGTGGCTCCACCGGACAGTTTGGCTACACCTTC
CASGSTGQFGYTF
>TRBD2|TRBJ2-1|TRBV11-2|-
TGTGCCAGCAGCTCAAGGACTAGCGGGGGGGGAACCTACAATGAGCAGTTCTTC
CASSSRTSGGGTYNEQFF
>-|TRBJ2-3|TRBV7-2|few
TGTGCCAGCAGCCCGACCCGCGTCAGGACAGATACGCAGTATTTT
CASSPTRVRTDTQYF
>-|TRBJ2-5|TRBV29-1|few
TGCAGCGTTGGTAACCAAGAGACCCAGTACTTC
CSVGNQETQYF
>-|TRBJ2-1|TRBV28|few
TGTGCCAGCAGTTTTTTGGGGGCAGGGTACAATGAGCAGTTCTTC
CASSFLGAGYNEQFF
>-|TRBJ2-2|TRBV5-1|many
TGCGCCAGCAGTTCTCAGGGGACCACCGGGGAGCTGTTTTTT
CASSSQGTTGELFF
>-|TRBJ2-1|TRBV5-6|-
TGTGCCAGCAATACGTACAATGAGCAGTTCTTC
CASNTYNEQFF
>-|TRBJ2-2|TRBV4-3|few
TGCGCCAGCAGCCAAGATATGGCGGCCACCGGGGAGCTGTTTTTT
CASSQDMAATGELFF
>-|TRBJ1-2|TRBV7-6|-
TGTGCCAGCAGCCATAGCGGGGGAGGAGGCTACACCTTC
CASSHSGGGGYTF
>TRBD1|TRBJ1-2|TRBV3-1|-
TGTGCCAGCAGCCAAGCGGACAGGGGGCTTAACTATGGCTACACCTTC
CASSQADRGLNYGYTF
>TRBD2|TRBJ2-3|TRBV7-6|-
TGTGCCAGCAGCCGATTTAGCGGGGGGAGCACAGATACGCAGTATTTT
CASSRFSGGSTDTQYF
>TRBD2|TRBJ2-1|TRBV4-1|few
TGCGCCAGCAGCTCCCGCCCCATGGGGGGGGGCTCCTACAATGAGCAGTTCTTC
CASSSRPMGGGSYNEQFF
>-|TRBJ1-6|TRBV4-3|few
TGCGCCAGCAGCCAAGACCGGAGCAGAGGGGAAACACCCCTCCACTTT
CASSQDRSRGETPLHF